These 7 T cell receptor beta chains were all obtained from the same sample, sequenced in a study of cytomegalovirus exposure and HLA in healthy donors. PCR was performed using 60 Vbeta and 13 Jbeta primers. Assay: immunoSEQ multiplex PCR; the TCRdb copy retains only in-frame clones and omits some. This table holds over 100,000 clones. Sequences were obtained from PBMCs. All receptors come from a man aged 35-49 years in good health and CMV-seropositive.

The rearrangement uses TRBV5-1 and TRBJ2-2; perhaps TRBD1 as D (6 bases). Between the trimmed V and J ends, which lost 9 bases and 4 bases, there was a span of 22 bases. This CDR3 spans 16 amino acids. The germline V gene encodes CDR1 SGHRS and CDR2 YFSETQ. The CDR3 coding sequence is TGCGCCACAGCCCAGACTATTGGCAGGGGCACCGGGGAGCTGTTTTTT. This codes for CATAQTIGRGTGELFF. Supplemented by reference TRBV5-1 and TRBJ2-2, the full variable domain reads KAGVTQTPRYLIKTRGQQVTLSCSPISGHRSVSWYQQTPGQGLQFLFEYFSETQRNKGNFPGRFSGRQFSNSRSEMNVSTLELGDSALYLCATAQTIGRGTGELFFGEGSRLTVL.

The chain couples TRBV19 to TRBJ2-3, with 8 bases matching TRBD2. V lost 7 bases to trimming and J lost 5 bases; unmatched junction nucleotides: 11. The CDR3 has 15 amino acids. Germline CDR1 LNHDA, CDR2 SQIVND (reference sequence). In nucleotides, the CDR3 is TGTGCCAGTACCATTGCAGTAGCGGGAATAGATACGCAGTATTTT. It specifies CASTIAVAGIDTQYF.

The CDR3 reads CASSLGRGFDEKLFF. The CDR3 DNA reads as TGTGCCAGCAGCTTGGGCAGGGGGTTTGATGAAAAACTGTTTTTT. V is TRBV11-2 and J is TRBJ1-4; TRBD1 agrees at 7 bases. V lost 3 bases to trimming and J lost 6 bases; unmatched junction nucleotides: 7. The CDR3 is made up of 15 amino acids. Germline CDR1 SGHAT, CDR2 FQNNGV. The variable domain in full, completed from reference TRBV11-2 and TRBJ1-4, reads EAGVAQSPRYKIIEKRQSVAFWCNPISGHATLYWYQQILGQGPKLLIQFQNNGVVDDSQLPKDRFSAERLKGVDSTLKIQPAKLEDSAVYLCASSLGRGFDEKLFFGSGTQLSVL.

V and J are TRBV29-1 and TRBJ2-5; tentatively, D is TRBD1 (6 bases). Per the germline V gene, CDR1 is SQVTM and CDR2 is ANQGSEA. The ends were cut back, 2 bases at V and 1 base at J, with 17 bases in the middle. The CDR3 runs 16 residues. The chain's CDR3 is CSVEIINREPQETQYF. CDR3 coding DNA: TGCAGCGTTGAAATCATAAACAGGGAACCCCAAGAGACCCAGTACTTC.

The chain is built from TRBV5-4 and TRBJ2-7; D is undetermined. The germline V gene encodes CDR1 SGHNT and CDR2 YYREEE (reference sequence). V was trimmed by 0 bases and J by 4 bases, leaving 20 bases between them. The CDR3 has 17 amino acids. CDR3 sequence: CASSLDPPSTSGYEQYF. As DNA, the CDR3 is TGTGCCAGCAGCTTGGATCCTCCGTCCACGTCCGGGTACGAGCAGTACTTC.

V usage is TRBV2 and J usage is TRBJ2-7; D possibly corresponds to TRBD2 (5 bases). The CDR3 is 15 amino acids. The V end was cut by 4 bases, the J end by 0 bases, with 13 bases between. Germline CDR1 SNHLY, CDR2 FYNNEI. The CDR3 nucleotides read TGTGCCAGCAGTGGGTCAGCCGGGGTCTCCTACGAGCAGTACTTC. Protein product: CASSGSAGVSYEQYF.

In nucleotides, the CDR3 is TGTGCCTGGAGTACCGGACAGGGAAATCAGCCCCAGCATTTT. Its translation is CAWSTGQGNQPQHF. The chain couples TRBV30 to TRBJ1-5; 8 bases agree with TRBD1. The CDR3 is 14 amino acids. V shed 2 bases, J shed 4 bases, and the junction held 4 bases outside the gene matches. Per the germline V gene, CDR1 is GTSNPN and CDR2 is SVGIG (reference sequence).